A selection of T cell receptor beta chains follows, all from one sample in a study of T cell changes during pregnancy in multiple sclerosis. Produced via immunoSEQ multiplex PCR; TCRdb's table is partial and in-frame only. The top ten clones hold 0.7% to 1% of a sample with about 40,000 clones, about 91% of them seen once. Material: CD4+ T cells from peripheral blood mononuclear cells, obtained before pregnancy. These receptors all come from a female donor with multiple sclerosis, enrolled in a pregnancy study. Each CDR3 is given with its conserved first and last residue. The D gene is left open where the match is weak. Rows give clone size only sometimes, using once, few, many, or a class for an expanded clone.

D: TRBD2; V: TRBV5-1; size: .; length: 17; J: TRBJ2-3; DNA: TGCGCCAGCAGCCCCTCGGCTAGCGGGAGTCCCACAGATACGCAGTATTTT; CDR3: CASSPSASGSPTDTQYF
D: TRBD1; V: TRBV7-9; size: .; length: 16; J: TRBJ2-5; DNA: TGTGCCAGCAGCCGGGACAGGGGGTACCTCCAAGAGACCCAGTACTTC; CDR3: CASSRDRGYLQETQYF
D: TRBD2; V: TRBV5-4; size: .; length: 15; J: TRBJ2-1; DNA: TGTGCCAGCAGCTTGGCTAGCGGCTACTACAATGAGCAGTTCTTC; CDR3: CASSLASGYYNEQFF
D: TRBD2; V: TRBV2; size: .; length: 15; J: TRBJ2-1; DNA: TGTGCCAGCAAGCCGGGACTAGCGGGAGCCAATGAGCAGTTCTTC; CDR3: CASKPGLAGANEQFF
D: .; V: TRBV18; size: .; length: 14; J: TRBJ2-7; DNA: TGTGCCAGCTCACCGCTGGACTATTCCTACGAGCAGTACTTC; CDR3: CASSPLDYSYEQYF
D: .; V: TRBV28; size: .; length: 15; J: TRBJ1-5; DNA: TGTGCCAGCAGCCCCACGTTGGGGGGAGGTCAGCCCCAGCATTTT; CDR3: CASSPTLGGGQPQHF
D: TRBD1; V: TRBV10-3; size: .; length: 14; J: TRBJ2-7; DNA: TGTGCCATCAGTGAGTCGGGACAGGACTACGAGCAGTACTTC; CDR3: CAISESGQDYEQYF
D: .; V: TRBV25-1; size: .; length: 17; J: TRBJ2-7; DNA: TGTGCCAGCATTCGAAAACCTAGGCGGGTAAGCTCCTACGAGCAGTACTTC; CDR3: CASIRKPRRVSSYEQYF
D: .; V: TRBV5-1; size: .; length: 16; J: TRBJ1-4; DNA: TGCGCCAGCAGCCCGGGGTCAGGTCGATTTAATGAAAAACTGTTTTTT; CDR3: CASSPGSGRFNEKLFF
D: .; V: TRBV6-1; size: .; length: 14; J: TRBJ2-7; DNA: TGTGCCAGCAGCGCACTGCGGGGCGTGGGAGAGCAGTACTTC; CDR3: CASSALRGVGEQYF
D: TRBD2; V: TRBV6-1; size: .; length: 15; J: TRBJ2-7; DNA: TGTGCCAGCAGTGAACCGGGACTAGCGACCTACGAGCAGTACTTC; CDR3: CASSEPGLATYEQYF
D: TRBD1; V: TRBV19; size: .; length: 16; J: TRBJ1-5; DNA: TGTGCCAGTAGTATCCCGGGACAGGGGGCGCGGCAGCCCCAGCATTTT; CDR3: CASSIPGQGARQPQHF
D: .; V: TRBV28; size: .; length: 16; J: TRBJ2-3; DNA: TGTGCCAGCAGTAGTCAGGGCCCCCTAACACCCGATACGCAGTATTTT; CDR3: CASSSQGPLTPDTQYF
D: TRBD1; V: TRBV19; size: .; length: 18; J: TRBJ1-1; DNA: TGTGCCAGTACCTCCCGGTGGAGGGGGCTTCAATCGAACACTGAAGCTTTCTTT; CDR3: CASTSRWRGLQSNTEAFF
D: TRBD1; V: TRBV28; size: .; length: 16; J: TRBJ1-4; DNA: TGTGCCAGCACCGCTTATAAGGGGACAGGGGATGAAAAACTGTTTTTT; CDR3: CASTAYKGTGDEKLFF
D: .; V: TRBV5-4; size: .; length: 15; J: TRBJ2-2; DNA: TGTGCCAGCAGCTTGGCTAGCGCGAACACCGGGGAGCTGTTTTTT; CDR3: CASSLASANTGELFF
D: TRBD1; V: TRBV7-2; size: .; length: 14; J: TRBJ1-2; DNA: TGTGCCAGCAGCCACAGGGGCCTTAACTATGGCTACACCTTC; CDR3: CASSHRGLNYGYTF
D: TRBD2; V: TRBV19; size: once; length: 14; J: TRBJ2-1; DNA: TGTGCCACCGGAGGGGCTAGCGGGAGTTATGAGCAGTTCTTC; CDR3: CATGGASGSYEQFF
D: TRBD2; V: TRBV6-1; size: .; length: 14; J: TRBJ2-5; DNA: TGTGCCAGCAGTGAGACTAGCGGGCAAGAGACCCAGTACTTC; CDR3: CASSETSGQETQYF
D: .; V: TRBV15; size: .; length: 14; J: TRBJ2-7; DNA: TGTGCCACCCCGCGCACAGGTTGTTCCTACGAGCAGTACTTC; CDR3: CATPRTGCSYEQYF
D: TRBD1; V: TRBV6-1; size: once; length: 15; J: TRBJ1-5; DNA: TGTGCCAGCAGTGAAACAGGGGGCCTATTTCAGCCCCAGCATTTT; CDR3: CASSETGGLFQPQHF
D: .; V: TRBV5-1; size: .; length: 14; J: TRBJ1-3; DNA: TGCGCCAGCAGCTCGCAGGGTTCGGGAAACACCATATATTTT; CDR3: CASSSQGSGNTIYF
D: .; V: TRBV4-2; size: .; length: 17; J: TRBJ2-2; DNA: TGTGCCAGCAGCCCGATTTTGGGGACTTCCAACACCGGGGAGCTGTTTTTT; CDR3: CASSPILGTSNTGELFF